One and the same sample provided the 16 T cell receptor beta chains below, sequenced in a study of vaccination and CD4 T cells after COVID-19. Specified treatment: approximately 9-day PBMC culture with coronavirus spike peptide pools or control peptides (ViraFEST assay). These receptors have no identified antigens. Cultured CD4+ T cell DNA underwent sequencing with the Oncomine TCR Beta short-read assay. Each CDR3 protein gets one entry after TCRdb re-called the PCR reads with MiXCR. The profile shows roughly 7,000 distinct CDR3 sequences, roughly 80% of them singletons. The sequenced sample consisted of CD4+ T cells from blood, cultured in vitro. Receptors originate from a human donor who had recovered from COVID-19.

The chain has TRBV20-1 and TRBJ2-5; 9 bases align to TRBD2. Germline V gene lookup returns CDR1 DFQATT and CDR2 SNEGSKA (reference sequence). This CDR3 has 14 residues. The trim removed 2 bases at V and 5 bases at J, leaving 6 bases unmatched. In nucleotides, the CDR3 is TGCAGTGCTAGAATAGCGGGAGCATCGGAGACCCAGTACTTC. It is translated as CSARIAGASETQYF.

This chain links TRBV7-9 with TRBJ1-6, with D uncertain. Germline V gene data show CDR1 as SEHNR and CDR2 as FQNEAQ (reference sequence). The V end lost 5 bases, the J end lost 10 bases, and 18 bases lay between the germline ends. This CDR3 has 15 residues. The CDR3 nucleotides are TGTGCCAGCAGCCGCAACATCTTTCGGGGATCACCCCTCCACTTT. Residues: CASSRNIFRGSPLHF.

This clonotype has a handful of counts. The DNA for the CDR3 is TGTGCCATCAGCCCGGGACAGGGGGCGCGAAACTATGGCTACACCTTC. This translates into CAISPGQGARNYGYTF. The V and J genes are TRBV10-3 and TRBJ1-2; 12 nucleotides agree with TRBD1. The J segment lost 2 bases and the V segment lost 6 bases, leaving 7 bases of the junction unmatched. There are 16 residues in the CDR3. CDR1 and CDR2 (germline): ENHRY, SYGVKD.

The rearrangement links TRBV3-1 to TRBJ1-5; 9 positions agree with TRBD1. In germline, CDR1 is LGHDT, CDR2 YNNKEL (reference sequence). This CDR3 is built from 15 residues. V lost 2 bases, J lost 8 bases, and 7 bases stayed unmatched. The CDR3 spells CASSQTDRGSKPQHF. The CDR3 DNA reads as TGTGCCAGCAGCCAAACGGACAGGGGATCGAAGCCCCAGCATTTT.

For this clonotype: The junction and the germline gene differ at one end; a read error may be behind it. The chain links TRBV7-2 to TRBJ2-1; 10 nucleotides agree with TRBD2. The CDR3 is made up of 14 amino acids. Germline CDR1 SGHTA, CDR2 FQGNSA. The CDR3 sequence: CASNLAGGYNEQFF. Written as DNA, the CDR3 is TGTGCCAGCAACTTAGCGGGAGGCTACAATGAGCAGTTCTTC.

The chain's CDR3 is CSARMGLGQPQHF. The CDR3 nucleotides read TGCAGTGCTAGAATGGGCCTCGGCCAGCCCCAGCATTTT. This chain links TRBV20-1 with TRBJ1-5, with D uncertain. CDR1 and CDR2 (germline): DFQATT, SNEGSKA (reference sequence). V lost 2 bases and J lost 7, with 12 bases in between. The CDR3 is 13 amino acids.

This sequence joins TRBV6-2 or TRBV6-3 and TRBJ1-1; unclear D gene. The length of the CDR3 is 16 residues. The germline V and J ends were trimmed by 0 bases and 4 bases, with 15 bases remaining between them. Germline V gene data show CDR1 as MNHEY and CDR2 as SVGEGT. CDR3 coding DNA: TGTGCCAGCAGTTACTCGAACGGGCCCTTTCGCACTGAAGCTTTCTTT. Amino acid sequence: CASSYSNGPFRTEAFF.

CDR3 in amino acids: CASNALTYEQYF. The CDR3 DNA follows: TGTGCCAGCAACGCGTTAACCTACGAGCAGTACTTC. The rearrangement uses TRBV28 and TRBJ2-7; no clear D. The V end lost 7 bases, the J end lost 2 bases, and 9 bases lay between the germline ends. The CDR3 spans 12 residues. The germline V gene encodes CDR1 MDHEN and CDR2 SYDVKM.

This chain links TRBV20-1 with TRBJ1-5, with D uncertain. The V and J ends lost 6 bases and 15 bases respectively, with 15 bases between them. CDR1 is DFQATT and CDR2 is SNEGSKA in the germline V gene (reference sequence). CDR3 size: 10 residues. The CDR3 DNA is TGCAGTGCCGGGGAACCCGAAGGGCATTTT. The encoded protein is CSAGEPEGHF.

The chain employs TRBV6-5 and TRBJ1-6; 10 bases are a match to TRBD1. This CDR3 region has 15 residues. V lost 2 bases, J lost 7 bases, and 2 bases stayed unmatched. Per germline, CDR1 MNHEY and CDR2 SVGAGI. The CDR3 loop is CASSYRDRGNSPLHF. CDR3 coding DNA: TGTGCCAGCAGTTACCGGGACAGGGGCAATTCACCCCTCCACTTT.

The chain is built from TRBV6-1 and TRBJ2-7, with D tentatively TRBD2 (5 bases). The V and J ends lost 7 bases and 1 base respectively, with 14 bases between them. The CDR3 is 14 amino acids. Germline lookup yields CDR1 MNHNS and CDR2 SASEGT. CDR3 protein: CASNEVWESYEQYF. CDR3 in DNA: TGTGCCAGCAATGAGGTGTGGGAGTCCTACGAGCAGTACTTC.

The V gene is TRBV7-2, the J gene TRBJ1-6; a possible D gene is TRBD1 (5 bases). Germline CDR1 is SGHTA and CDR2 is FQGNSA. With 2 bases removed from V and 10 bases from J, the gap between germline ends came to 18 bases. CDR3 length: 16 amino acids. The CDR3 nucleotides read TGTGCCAGCAGCTTAATGGTGACAGTCGAGAAGTCACCCCTCCACTTT. Its protein product is CASSLMVTVEKSPLHF.

The chain uses TRBV7-6 and TRBJ1-2, with TRBD1 as a possible D gene (5 bases). Germline CDR1 and CDR2: SGHVS and FNYEAQ. The CDR3 spans 14 residues. V was cut by 5 bases and J by 5 bases, with 15 bases left in between. CDR3 bases: TGTGCCAGCAGCCCTAACCCGACAGATTATGGCTACACCTTC. Translated: CASSPNPTDYGYTF.

The CDR3 here is CASSSRREDTQYF. CDR3 bases: TGTGCCAGCAGCTCCCGAAGGGAAGATACGCAGTATTTT. This sequence joins TRBV7-2 and TRBJ2-3; unclear D gene. The germline V gene has CDR1 SGHTA and CDR2 FQGNSA. Deletions cut 4 bases from V and 5 bases from J, with 10 bases between. The length of the CDR3 is 13 residues.

The chain uses TRBV6-2 or TRBV6-3 and TRBJ1-5; 8 nucleotides align to TRBD1. CDR3 length: 12 residues. The V segment lost 10 bases and the J segment 4 bases; nucleotides outside the gene matches: 3. CDR1 is MNHEY and CDR2 is SVGEGT in the germline V gene. CDR3: CAIGTGNQPQHF. The DNA of the CDR3 is TGTGCCATCGGGACAGGTAATCAGCCCCAGCATTTT.

The V and J genes are TRBV18 and TRBJ1-5; D gene unclear. Trimming stripped 6 bases from V and 0 bases from J, with 9 bases between. Germline CDR1 and CDR2: KGHSH and LQKENI. CDR3 length equals 14 residues. Here the CDR3 DNA reads TGTGCCAGCTCCCAGCAGTCTAGCAATCAGCCCCAGCATTTT. It codes for CASSQQSSNQPQHF.